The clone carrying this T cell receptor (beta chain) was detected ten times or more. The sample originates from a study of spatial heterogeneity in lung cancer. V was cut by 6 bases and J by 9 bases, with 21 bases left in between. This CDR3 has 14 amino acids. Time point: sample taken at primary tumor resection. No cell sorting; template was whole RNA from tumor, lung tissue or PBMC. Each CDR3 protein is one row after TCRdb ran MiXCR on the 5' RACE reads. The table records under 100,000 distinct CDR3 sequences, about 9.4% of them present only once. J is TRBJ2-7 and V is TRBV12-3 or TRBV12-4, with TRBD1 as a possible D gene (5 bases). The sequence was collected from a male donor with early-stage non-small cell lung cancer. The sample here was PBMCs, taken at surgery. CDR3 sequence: CASSPQGRGELQYF. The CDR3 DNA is TGTGCCAGCAGCCCCCAGGGCCGAGGAGAGCTGCAGTACTTC.